The subject of this entry is one T cell receptor beta chain. This specimen comes from a study of blood T cell repertoires in COVID-19. The germline gives CDR1 GTSNPN, CDR2 SVGIG (reference sequence). CDR3 length: 13 residues. V was clipped by 3 bases and J by 10 bases; unmatched bases: 7. Generated by immunoSEQ multiplex PCR, the TCRdb table keeps only in-frame clones and is missing some. This table holds about 52,000 clones, 70% to 85% found once. The chain combines TRBV30 with TRBJ1-5; 9 nucleotides align to TRBD1. What was sequenced was peripheral blood. The clonotype comes from a man aged 80 or over with COVID-19, enrolled during active disease. CDR3 in DNA: TGTGCCTGGAGGACAGGGGGGGATACACCCCAGCATTTT. Translated, it gives CAWRTGGDTPQHF.